This T cell receptor (beta chain) is drawn from a study of PD-1 blockade in classical Hodgkin lymphoma. A single count supports this clone. Noted time point: newly diagnosed, previously untreated cHL patient sample. Comparison used PBMCs from newly diagnosed, untreated classical Hodgkin lymphoma. TCRdb's table, derived via immunoSEQ multiplex PCR, lists solely in-frame clones and lacks some. The sample carries about 17,000 clones, around nine tenths recorded once. CDR1 and CDR2 (germline): LNHDA, SQIVND (reference sequence). CDR3 length: 15 amino acids. J gave up 8 bases and V 4 bases, and 10 bases lay outside the gene matches.

This TCR was sampled from a human donor with classical Hodgkin lymphoma. J is TRBJ2-1 and V is TRBV19; 8 bases match TRBD2. Sequencing was carried out using peripheral blood mononuclear cells (PBMCs). CDR3 amino acids: CASSRVGRAFDEQFF. For the CDR3, the DNA is TGTGCCAGTAGTAGGGTCGGGAGGGCGTTTGATGAGCAGTTCTTC.